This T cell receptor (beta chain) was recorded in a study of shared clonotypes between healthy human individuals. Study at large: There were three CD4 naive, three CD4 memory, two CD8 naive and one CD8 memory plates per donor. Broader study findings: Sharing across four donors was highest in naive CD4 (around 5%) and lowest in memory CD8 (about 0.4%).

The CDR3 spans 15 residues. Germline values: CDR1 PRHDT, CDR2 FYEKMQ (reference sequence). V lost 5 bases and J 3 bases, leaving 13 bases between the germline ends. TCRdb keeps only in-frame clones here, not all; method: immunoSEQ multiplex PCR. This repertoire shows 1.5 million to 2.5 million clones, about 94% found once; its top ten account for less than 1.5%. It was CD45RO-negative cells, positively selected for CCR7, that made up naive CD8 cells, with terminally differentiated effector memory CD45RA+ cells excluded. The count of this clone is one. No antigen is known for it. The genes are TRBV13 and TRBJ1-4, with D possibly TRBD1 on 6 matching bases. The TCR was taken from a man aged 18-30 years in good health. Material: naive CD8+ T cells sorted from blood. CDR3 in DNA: TGTGCCAGCAGCCACACAGGGTCGGCTAATGAAAAACTGTTTTTT. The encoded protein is CASSHTGSANEKLFF.